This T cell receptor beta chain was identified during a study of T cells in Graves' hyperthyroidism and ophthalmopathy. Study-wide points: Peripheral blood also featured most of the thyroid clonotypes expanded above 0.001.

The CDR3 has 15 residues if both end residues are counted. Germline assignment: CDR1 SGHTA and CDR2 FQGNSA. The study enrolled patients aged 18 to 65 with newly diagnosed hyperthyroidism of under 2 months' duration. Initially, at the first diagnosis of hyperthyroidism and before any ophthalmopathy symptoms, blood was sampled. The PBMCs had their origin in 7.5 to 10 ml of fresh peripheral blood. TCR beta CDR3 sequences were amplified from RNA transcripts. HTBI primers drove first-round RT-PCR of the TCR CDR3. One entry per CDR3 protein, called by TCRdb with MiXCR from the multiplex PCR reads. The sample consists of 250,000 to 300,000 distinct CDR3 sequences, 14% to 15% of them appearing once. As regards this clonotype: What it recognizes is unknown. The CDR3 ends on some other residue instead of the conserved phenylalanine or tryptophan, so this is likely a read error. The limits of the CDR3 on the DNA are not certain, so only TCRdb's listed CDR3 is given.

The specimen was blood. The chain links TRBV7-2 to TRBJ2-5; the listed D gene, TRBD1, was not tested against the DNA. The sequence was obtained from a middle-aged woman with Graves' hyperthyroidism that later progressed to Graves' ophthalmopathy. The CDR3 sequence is CASSTMTGSWETQSL.